Sequencing of this T cell receptor beta chain was carried out in a study of molecular identifiers for immune sequencing clone quantification. General study points: Over 98% of effector molecules, but under 1% in naive cells, were held by clones with more than 20 RNA copies. Sizes of highly expanded clones could be underestimated through identical TCRs sharing a barcode.

A single record per CDR3 protein comes from TCRdb applying MiXCR to the PCR reads. The sample records just under 65,000 distinct CDR3 sequences, about 17% being singletons. V lost 1 base to trimming and J lost 3 bases, with 16 bases between them. The CDR3 runs to 16 residues. CDR1 and CDR2 (germline): LGHNA, YNFKEQ. This clonotype was picked up many times. Its specificity is not known. The receptor comes from a human donor in good health. Some libraries in this study had Jurkat cell RNA spiked in. Sequenced: naive CD8+ T cells from blood, with Jurkat cell RNA spiked in. Indicated subset: FACS-sorted CD8+CD4-CCR7+CD45RA+ naive T cells. V gene TRBV4-2 combines with J gene TRBJ2-7; D is possibly TRBD1 or TRBD2 (5 bases each). The CDR3 nucleotides are TGTGCCAGCAGCCAAGTGGGGGACCCCGGCCTCTACGAGCAGTACTTC. Translating it yields CASSQVGDPGLYEQYF.